This TCR beta chain was obtained from a study of CD8 T cells in ankylosing spondylitis (dated 2017 in TCRdb). About the investigation overall: To find TCR variants linked to disease, the study profiled T cell receptor beta repertoires in ankylosing spondylitis patients and healthy donors. The full study cohort comprised 25 ankylosing spondylitis patients and 85 to 120 healthy donors. Peripheral blood was sampled, and synovial fluid was additionally collected from ankylosing spondylitis patients.

Sequenced on an Illumina HiSeq 2500. Quantitative 5'-RACE with molecular barcodes was used to prepare TCR beta libraries. In the paper's pipeline: A new computational method based on a probabilistic model of VDJ rearrangement was used to identify disease-linked TCR variants. The public reads were reprocessed in TCRdb via fastp at Q25 and MiXCR, keeping in-frame beta chains. For every CDR3 protein sequence, its rows merge into one entry that carries the most common genes and DNA. TCRdb assigned the V and J calls; the authors' analysis was not used. A total of 250,000 or so distinct CDR3 sequences appear in this sample, more than 20% of them only once. The top ten constitute more than 0.6% of the sample. From the cysteine through the phenylalanine, the CDR3 covers 13 amino acids. The only DNA kept is the CDR3, 39 bases in frame from the first base. V sheds 5 bases and J sheds 5 bases, leaving 14 bases between their ends. The germline V gene encodes CDR1 DFQATT and CDR2 SNEGSKA (reference sequence).

This clonotype was detected ten times or more. The antigen it binds to is not known. The input lacks base qualities; no much larger clone sits a single base away. Here is what the overall study found, with its caveats: In peripheral blood, the disease-linked clones were found at relatively low frequencies and had a CD8+ phenotype. The disease-linked clones were reported to be significantly enriched in matched synovial fluid samples from ankylosing spondylitis patients. Some of the motif variants had been reported before in the synovial fluid and blood of reactive arthritis patients, a finding that suggests common disease-initiation mechanisms. Blood from ankylosing spondylitis patients appeared to be characterized by a TCR beta motif composed of eight or nine highly homologous amino acid variants.

What was sequenced was blood, either unsorted or a sorted T cell fraction (not recorded which). Recombination joined TRBV20-1 with TRBJ2-3; the D gene is not confidently resolved. The sequence was collected from a male donor with ankylosing spondylitis or in good health (not recorded which). The CDR3 corresponds to CSAYATPVDTQYF. In nucleotide form, the sequence is TGCAGTGCTTACGCGACACCCGTAGATACGCAGTATTTT.